One and the same sample provided the 22 T cell receptor beta chains below, sequenced in a study of cytomegalovirus exposure and HLA in healthy donors. PCR primers comprised 60 Vbeta and 13 Jbeta primers. Method: immunoSEQ multiplex PCR; TCRdb's copy keeps in-frame clones and lacks some. The sample has about 130,000 clones; 73% are singletons. Specimen: PBMCs. These receptors all stem from a man in his 60s in good health and CMV-seropositive.

CDR3 bases: TGTGCCAGCGGGGTAGGGTCAGGGGGACCCTACGAGCAGTACTTC. Translated: CASGVGSGGPYEQYF. The chain recombines TRBV5-4 with TRBJ2-7; 7 nucleotides align to TRBD1. Germline CDR1 is SGHNT and CDR2 is YYREEE (reference sequence). With 7 bases clipped from V and 2 bases from J, the junction kept 12 bases outside the gene matches. The CDR3 consists of 15 residues.

Within the sample, this clone is medium-sized. The genes are TRBV6-5 and TRBJ2-3, with TRBD2 matching over 7 bases. V was pared by 4 bases and J by 5 bases, with 0 bases of the junction left unmatched. This CDR3 is 12 amino acids long. Germline assignment: CDR1 MNHEY and CDR2 SVGAGI. This CDR3 reads CASSWGGDTQYF. Here the CDR3 DNA reads TGTGCCAGCAGTTGGGGGGGAGATACGCAGTATTTT.

The V and J genes are TRBV7-9 and TRBJ2-3; D is uncertain. V lost 6 bases to trimming and J lost 0 bases, with 13 bases between them. The CDR3 length is 15 residues. The germline V gene encodes CDR1 SEHNR and CDR2 FQNEAQ (reference sequence). CDR3 DNA: TGTGCCAGCAGACTTACAGAGTCTAGCACAGATACGCAGTATTTT. The encoded protein is CASRLTESSTDTQYF.

This chain uses TRBV4-1 with TRBJ2-5, with TRBD2 matching 11 bases. The V gene end was trimmed by 4 bases and the J gene end by 2 bases; junction bases not matched to a gene: 3. The CDR3 loop spans 15 amino acids. The germline V gene has CDR1 MGHRA and CDR2 YSYEKL. This CDR3 reads CASSPSGGLQETQYF. The CDR3 region has the DNA TGCGCCAGCAGCCCTAGCGGGGGGCTTCAAGAGACCCAGTACTTC.

This chain joins TRBV5-1 and TRBJ2-1; D perhaps matches TRBD2 (6 bases). Germline CDR1 is SGHRS and CDR2 is YFSETQ. The CDR3 covers 13 residues. V lost 7 bases, J lost 6 bases, and 14 bases lay in between. CDR3: CASGLARVNEQFF. As DNA, the CDR3 is TGCGCCAGCGGGCTAGCGAGGGTCAATGAGCAGTTCTTC.

The V gene is TRBV27, the J gene TRBJ1-2; D perhaps matches TRBD1 (5 bases). CDR3 length: 15 residues. The V end lost 5 bases, the J end lost 8 bases, and 21 bases lay between the germline ends. The V gene's germline CDR1 is MNHEY and CDR2 SMNVEV (reference sequence). The CDR3 DNA reads as TGTGCCAGCAGTCGGGGGACGGACGGGTTTGGCGGCTACACCTTC. Its translation is CASSRGTDGFGGYTF.

The chain combines TRBV28 with TRBJ2-5, with 14 bases aligning to TRBD2. The CDR3 totals 19 residues. Germline values: CDR1 MDHEN, CDR2 SYDVKM. The V and J ends lost 1 base and 2 bases, in that order; junction bases with no gene match: 9. CDR3 region: CASSLYGLAGGPPQETQYF. The CDR3 nucleotides read TGTGCCAGCAGTTTATACGGACTAGCGGGGGGACCCCCACAAGAGACCCAGTACTTC.

There are a few counts of this clone. The chain is built from TRBV6-1 and TRBJ2-1, with D maybe TRBD1 (6 bases). This CDR3 comprises 13 residues. From germline, CDR1 is MNHNS and CDR2 SASEGT. Trimming took off 6 bases at V and 4 bases at J, with 10 bases between the two ends. CDR3 nucleotide sequence: TGTGCCAGCAGCGTCGACAGGTACAATGAGCAGTTCTTC. This gives the protein CASSVDRYNEQFF.

V usage is TRBV27 and J usage is TRBJ2-2; D is unclear. The germline CDR1 and CDR2 sequences are MNHEY and SMNVEV (reference sequence). There are 12 residues in the CDR3. Trimming removed 7 bases from V and 4 bases from J, with 7 bases in between. CDR3 sequence: CASKRSTGELFF. In DNA, the CDR3 is TGTGCCAGCAAAAGGAGCACCGGGGAGCTGTTTTTT.

This clone was detected a few times. The rearrangement links TRBV5-1 to TRBJ2-5; 11 nucleotides agree with TRBD2. Trimming cost V 4 bases and J 11 bases; bases outside gene matches: 13. The CDR3 extends over 15 amino acids. Germline loops: CDR1 SGHRS, CDR2 YFSETQ. Here the CDR3 DNA reads TGCGCCAGCAGCCCCTTTGGGACTAGCGGTCTAGAGCAGTACTTC. The encoded protein is CASSPFGTSGLEQYF.

The chain recombines TRBV30 with TRBJ1-6; the match to TRBD1 covers 8 bases. V dropped 0 bases and J dropped 9; count of bases not matched to a gene: 4. The CDR3 spans 14 residues. CDR1 and CDR2 (germline): GTSNPN, SVGIG (reference sequence). For the CDR3, the DNA is TGTGCCTGGAGTGTCGGACAGGGTTTTTCACCCCTCCACTTT. Translated: CAWSVGQGFSPLHF.

This rearrangement joins TRBV4-1 to TRBJ1-4; possibly TRBD1 for D (6 bases). The germline gives CDR1 MGHRA, CDR2 YSYEKL. The V end was cut by 8 bases, the J end by 0 bases, with 19 bases between. The CDR3 has 17 residues. The DNA of the CDR3 is TGCGCCAGCCAACCGACCCTTTACAGGGCAACTAATGAAAAACTGTTTTTT. Protein: CASQPTLYRATNEKLFF.

This rearrangement joins TRBV29-1 to TRBJ1-5; 8 nucleotides align to TRBD1. The V gene end was trimmed by 7 bases and the J gene end by 3 bases; junction bases not matched to a gene: 5. This CDR3 is 13 amino acids long. CDR1 is SQVTM, CDR2 ANQGSEA, per germline. Here the CDR3 DNA reads TGCAGCGCCCTACAGGGGGTCAATCAGCCCCAGCATTTT. Residues: CSALQGVNQPQHF.

The chain recombines TRBV6-5 with TRBJ2-2; 8 nucleotides match TRBD1. Germline V CDR1 and CDR2: MNHEY, SVGAGI. The J segment lost 6 bases and the V segment lost 6 bases, leaving 3 bases of the junction unmatched. This CDR3 spans 13 amino acids. The chain's CDR3 is CASRRTGPGELFF. In DNA form, the CDR3 reads TGTGCCAGCAGAAGGACAGGGCCCGGGGAGCTGTTTTTT.

This clone has a handful of counts. V usage is TRBV28 and J usage is TRBJ2-7, with TRBD1 identical over 10 bases. The CDR3 sequence is 13 residues long. V shed 7 bases and J 6 bases; nucleotides not matched to a gene: 6. The germline V gene encodes CDR1 MDHEN and CDR2 SYDVKM. CDR3 DNA: TGTGCCAGCAAAGGCGGGACAGGGGCCGAGCAGTACTTC. Translating it yields CASKGGTGAEQYF.

This clone was detected once. The genes are TRBV18 and TRBJ2-7, with 8 bases matching TRBD1. Germline CDR1 is KGHSH and CDR2 is LQKENI. The CDR3 runs 14 residues. Germline trimming cut 2 bases from V and 5 bases from J; bases unmatched to any gene: 5. CDR3 coding DNA: TGTGCCAGCTCACCATCAGGGGGCATCGACGAGCAGTACTTC. Its translation is CASSPSGGIDEQYF.

The chain recombines TRBV9 with TRBJ2-3; a possible D gene is TRBD2 (7 bases). The CDR3 runs to 16 residues. The germline gives CDR1 SGDLS, CDR2 YYNGEE. The germline V and J ends were trimmed by 0 bases and 4 bases, with 15 bases remaining between them. CDR3 DNA sequence: TGTGCCAGCAGCGTAGGCCCGGGGGGCCCTCCAGATACGCAGTATTTT. This codes for CASSVGPGGPPDTQYF.

This clone was detected only a few times. The V call is TRBV5-1, the J call TRBJ2-2, with no clear D. This CDR3 spans 14 amino acids. CDR1 is SGHRS and CDR2 is YFSETQ in the germline V gene. V shed 2 bases and J shed 4 bases, with 9 bases lying between them. CDR3 residues: CASSLGSSTGELFF. CDR3 nucleotide sequence: TGCGCCAGCAGCTTAGGCTCTAGCACCGGGGAGCTGTTTTTT.

This chain uses TRBV15 with TRBJ2-3; 10 nucleotides agree with TRBD1. Germline V gives CDR1 LNHNV, CDR2 YYDKDF (reference sequence). Trimming took 5 bases from V and 2 from J; bases not matched to a gene: 10. The CDR3 is 17 residues long. The CDR3: CATSPGRTGGFTDTQYF. The CDR3 DNA reads as TGTGCCACCAGCCCCGGGAGGACAGGGGGTTTCACAGATACGCAGTATTTT.

The V gene is TRBV30, the J gene TRBJ2-2, with 10 bases that match TRBD1. The CDR3 runs 14 residues. The germline CDR1 and CDR2 sequences are GTSNPN and SVGIG (reference sequence). Trimming took 7 bases from V and 7 from J; bases not matched to a gene: 9. CDR3 sequence: CASTKTGGYGELFF. The CDR3 region has the DNA TGTGCCTCGACTAAGACAGGGGGCTACGGGGAGCTGTTTTTT.

This clone came up a few times. The J gene is TRBJ1-2, the V gene TRBV6-1; D is undetermined. CDR1 and CDR2 from the germline V gene are MNHNS and SASEGT. This CDR3 is built from 15 residues. V lost 2 bases to trimming and J lost 5 bases, with 15 bases between them. As DNA, the CDR3 is TGTGCCAGCAGTGAAAATACGGGTGGTATATATGGCTACACCTTC. This encodes CASSENTGGIYGYTF.

The CDR3 protein is CASSQVAYTGELFF. Written as DNA, the CDR3 is TGCGCCAGCAGCCAAGTGGCCTACACCGGGGAGCTGTTTTTT. J is TRBJ2-2 and V is TRBV4-1; no reliable D call. V lost 1 base, J lost 3 bases, and 6 bases lay in between. This CDR3 comprises 14 residues. The germline CDR1 and CDR2 sequences are MGHRA and YSYEKL.